Listed here are 10 T cell receptor beta chains from one sample, sequenced in a study of blood T cells in healthy people across ages. A second PCR, run for roughly 7 to 12 cycles, used a sample-barcoded 5' primer plus a J-beta primer mix. A single record per CDR3 protein comes from TCRdb applying MiXCR to the 5' RACE reads. The profile shows 800,000 or so distinct CDR3 sequences, 46% of them singletons. The specimen was blood. The source is a man aged 80 or over in good health.

This rearrangement joins TRBV29-1 to TRBJ2-7; possibly TRBD1 or TRBD2 for D (5 bases each). CDR1 is SQVTM, CDR2 ANQGSEA, per germline. The CDR3 covers 15 residues. V was pared by 7 bases and J by 0 bases, with 19 bases between. Here the CDR3 reads CSAEGVGASSYEQYF. As DNA, the CDR3 is TGCAGCGCCGAGGGTGTCGGGGCGAGCTCCTACGAGCAGTACTTC.

CDR3: CEVGGGDRNYEQYF. The CDR3 DNA follows: TGCGAAGTAGGGGGGGGGGACAGAAACTACGAGCAGTACTTC. The V call is TRBV21-1, the J call TRBJ2-7; TRBD1, as called in the table, went unchecked against the DNA. TRBV21-1 is marked as a pseudogene. The CDR3 extends over 14 amino acids.

The chain employs TRBV7-2 and TRBJ2-3, with 13 bases lining up with TRBD2. Germline CDR1 and CDR2: SGHTA and FQGNSA. The CDR3 is 15 amino acids. V was pared by 3 bases and J by 5 bases, with 2 bases of the junction left unmatched. CDR3 DNA sequence: TGTGCCAGCAGCTTCACTAGCGGGGGGGGAGATACGCAGTATTTT. This gives the protein CASSFTSGGGDTQYF.

The chain couples TRBV20-1 to TRBJ2-1; 9 nucleotides align to TRBD2. The V gene end was trimmed by 6 bases and the J gene end by 0 bases; junction bases not matched to a gene: 12. The CDR3 length is 17 residues. Germline V lookup: CDR1 DFQATT, CDR2 SNEGSKA (reference sequence). In nucleotides, the CDR3 is TGCAGTGCGCCCCGGACTAGCGAGACGAGCTCCTACAATGAGCAGTTCTTC. It encodes CSAPRTSETSSYNEQFF.

The table lists this clonotype with a count of one. The chain recombines TRBV12-3 or TRBV12-4 with TRBJ1-4; no reliable D call. The CDR3 totals 12 residues. V lost 5 bases and J lost 10, with 11 bases in between. DNA for the CDR3: TGTGCCAGCAGTCGCGGGGATAGAAAACTGTTTTTT. It is translated as CASSRGDRKLFF.

This clonotype appeared many times. The chain has TRBV4-2 and TRBJ2-1; TRBD2 aligns across 11 bases. Per the germline V gene, CDR1 is LGHNA and CDR2 is YNFKEQ. The CDR3 contains 15 residues. The J segment lost 7 bases and the V segment lost 5 bases, leaving 7 bases of the junction unmatched. CDR3: CASSILAGGVNEQFF. The CDR3 DNA follows: TGTGCCAGCAGCATTCTAGCGGGAGGAGTTAATGAGCAGTTCTTC.

This rearrangement joins TRBV15 to TRBJ2-7; D is unclear. CDR1 and CDR2 from the germline V gene are LNHNV and YYDKDF (reference sequence). Trimming removed 0 bases from V and 5 bases from J, with 11 bases in between. The CDR3 is made up of 14 amino acids. Here the CDR3 DNA reads TGTGCCACCAGCAGAGATCGGGTCCAGAACGAGCAGTACTTC. This gives the protein CATSRDRVQNEQYF. Looking up the rest from reference TRBV15 and TRBJ2-7 gives the full variable domain: DAMVIQNPRYQVTQFGKPVTLSCSQTLNHNVMYWYQQKSSQAPKLLFHYYDKDFNNEADTPDNFQSRRPNTSFCFLDIRSPGLGDTAMYLCATSRDRVQNEQYFGPGTRLTVT.

This clonotype was observed a handful of times. The chain has TRBV11-2 and TRBJ2-7, with TRBD1 identical over 7 bases. Germline CDR1 reads SGHAT; CDR2 reads FQNNGV. V lost 4 bases, J lost 2 bases, and 5 bases stayed unmatched. The CDR3 consists of 14 residues. The CDR3 loop reads CASSSWTGTYEQYF. CDR3 DNA sequence: TGTGCCAGCAGCTCGTGGACAGGAACCTACGAGCAGTACTTC.

This chain uses TRBV6-2 or TRBV6-3 with TRBJ2-7; tentatively, D is TRBD1 or TRBD2 (5 bases each). Germline CDR1 MNHEY, CDR2 SVGEGT. Trimming took 2 bases from V and 7 from J, leaving 30 bases between them. This CDR3 has 19 residues. In nucleotides, the CDR3 is TGTGCCAGCAGTTACACTATTTTGGGCCTAGGGGACGCCGACAATGAGCAGTACTTC. Translated, it gives CASSYTILGLGDADNEQYF.

This clonotype was seen repeatedly, ten times or more. This rearrangement joins TRBV20-1 to TRBJ1-5; D gene uncertain. The CDR3 runs to 12 residues. Germline values: CDR1 DFQATT, CDR2 SNEGSKA (reference sequence). Trimming pared 3 bases from V and 4 bases from J, leaving 7 bases between. CDR3 in DNA: TGCAGTGCTAGCGATCCGAATCAGCCCCAGCATTTT. Amino acids: CSASDPNQPQHF.